The T cell receptor (beta chain) described here comes from a study of CD8 T cells in ankylosing spondylitis. Overall study findings and caveats: Characteristic, it appeared, of ankylosing spondylitis blood was a TCR beta motif of about eight highly homologous variants. It was reported that disease-linked clones were significantly enriched in matched ankylosing spondylitis synovial fluid.

About this clonotype: Its specificity is unknown.

Each CDR3 protein is one row after TCRdb ran MiXCR on the 5' RACE reads. The table lists under 200,000 distinct CDR3 sequences, around a tenth of them singletons. The CDR3 sequence is 17 residues long. Between the trimmed V and J ends, which lost 4 bases and 0 bases, there was a span of 16 bases. CDR1 is LGHNA and CDR2 is YSLEER in the germline V gene. The genes are TRBV4-3 and TRBJ1-5; D uncertain. The sequencing sample was made of blood, either unsorted or a sorted T cell fraction (not recorded which). This clonotype was sampled from a female donor with ankylosing spondylitis or in good health (not recorded which). The CDR3 region has the DNA TGCGCCAGCAGCCTCACGCCGGTACTGAGTAGCAATCAGCCCCAGCATTTT. Translated, it gives CASSLTPVLSSNQPQHF.